The 13 T cell receptor beta chains reported below all come from one sample, sequenced in a study of blood T cell repertoires in COVID-19. Using immunoSEQ multiplex PCR, the repertoire was profiled, and TCRdb retains in-frame clones only, with some absent. The profile shows roughly 260,000 clones, under 90% of them singletons. The sample comprised PBMCs or T cells enriched from blood (not recorded which). These receptors were collected from a woman aged 40-49 years who had been exposed to COVID-19.

This chain uses TRBV19 with TRBJ1-1; D unresolved. Germline values: CDR1 LNHDA, CDR2 SQIVND (reference sequence). The CDR3 is 13 residues long. V gave up 7 bases and J gave up 9 bases, with 18 bases separating them. This CDR3 reads CASMNLESLQAFF. The CDR3 nucleotides read TGTGCCAGTATGAACCTTGAGAGCCTCCAAGCTTTCTTT.

This clone came up once. This chain uses TRBV5-5 with TRBJ2-7; TRBD1 agrees at 7 bases. The CDR3 length is 15 residues. Germline V gene data show CDR1 as SGHKS and CDR2 as YYEKEE (reference sequence). Losses at the gene ends were 0 bases for V and 2 bases for J; bases not matched to a gene: 5. Here the CDR3 DNA reads TGTGCCAGCAGCTTGGGTCAGGGGGTGACCTACGAGCAGTACTTC. It specifies CASSLGQGVTYEQYF.

V and J are TRBV7-2 and TRBJ2-7, with 8 bases fitting TRBD2. Germline CDR1 and CDR2: SGHTA and FQGNSA. This CDR3 has 15 residues. After removal of 5 bases from V and 0 bases from J, the junction contained 6 bases not matched to a gene. In nucleotides, the CDR3 is TGTGCCAGCAGCCCGGGGGGGGCCGTCTCCTACGAGCAGTACTTC. Translated: CASSPGGAVSYEQYF.

V is TRBV12-5 and J is TRBJ2-5; perhaps TRBD2 as D (6 bases). The CDR3 extends over 16 amino acids. CDR1 and CDR2 from the germline V gene are LGHNT and FRNRAP. V gave up 0 bases and J gave up 5 bases, with 16 bases separating them. DNA of the CDR3: TGTGCTAGTGGTTTGGTCTTAGGAGGGGACGGGGAGACCCAGTACTTC. Protein: CASGLVLGGDGETQYF. The full variable domain, its missing parts supplied by reference TRBV12-5 and TRBJ2-5, is DARVTQTPRHKVTEMGQEVTMRCQPILGHNTVFWYRQTMMQGLELLAYFRNRAPLDDSGMPKDRFSAEMPDATLATLKIQPSEPRDSAVYFCASGLVLGGDGETQYFGPGTRLLVL.

The V gene is TRBV9, the J gene TRBJ1-2; D may be TRBD1 (6 bases). V gave up 4 bases and J gave up 6 bases, with 22 bases separating them. CDR1 is SGDLS and CDR2 is YYNGEE in the germline V gene. This CDR3 has 16 amino acids. The CDR3 nucleotides read TGTGCCAGCAGCATTTCTAGGGGGGGGAGCAGGGATGGCTACACCTTC. Translation gives CASSISRGGSRDGYTF.

The gene calls are TRBV7-2 and TRBJ2-5; 7 nucleotides line up with TRBD2. V shed 1 base, J shed 3 bases, and the junction held 5 bases outside the gene matches. CDR1 SGHTA and CDR2 FQGNSA come from the germline V gene. The CDR3 spans 15 residues. The CDR3 region has the DNA TGTGCCAGCAGCTTAGTTGTAGCGGGTGAAGAGACCCAGTACTTC. Protein product: CASSLVVAGEETQYF.

V and J are TRBV9 and TRBJ1-5; D is uncertain. CDR1 and CDR2 from the germline V gene are SGDLS and YYNGEE. The CDR3 runs to 15 residues. The V end was cut by 4 bases, the J end by 2 bases, with 13 bases between. CDR3 amino acids: CASSLDWRGNQPQHF. As DNA, the CDR3 is TGTGCCAGCAGCCTGGACTGGAGGGGCAATCAGCCCCAGCATTTT.

For the CDR3, the DNA is TGTGCCAGCAGCAAAGGTGGGCGAGATTACCCCCTCCACTTT. Protein product: CASSKGGRDYPLHF. J is TRBJ1-6 and V is TRBV21-1; TRBD1 reflects the table's D call only, with no check against the DNA. TRBV21-1 is flagged as a pseudogene. This CDR3 is built from 14 residues.

This clone was seen ten or more times. The chain couples TRBV18 to TRBJ1-1; 8 bases match TRBD1. The CDR3 has 15 amino acids. After removal of 2 bases from V and 6 bases from J, the junction contained 8 bases not matched to a gene. Germline assignment: CDR1 KGHSH and CDR2 LQKENI. CDR3 residues: CASSPLRQGIAEAFF. CDR3 nucleotides: TGTGCCAGCTCACCATTAAGACAGGGGATCGCTGAAGCTTTCTTT.

The CDR3 DNA reads as TGTGCCAGCAGCCCGGGATATGGCTACACCTTC. Amino acids: CASSPGYGYTF. V is TRBV7-2 and J is TRBJ1-2, with unresolved D. V was shortened by 5 bases and J by 5 bases, with 6 bases between the two germline ends. Germline assignment: CDR1 SGHTA and CDR2 FQGNSA. The CDR3 sequence is 11 residues long.

The rearrangement uses TRBV6-5 and TRBJ1-1, with D perhaps TRBD1 (5 bases). Trimming removed 2 bases at V and 0 bases at J, with 7 bases between. The CDR3 runs 14 residues. Germline values: CDR1 MNHEY, CDR2 SVGAGI. The CDR3 region is CASSYEDMNTEAFF. CDR3 nucleotide sequence: TGTGCCAGCAGTTACGAGGACATGAACACTGAAGCTTTCTTT.

The chain uses TRBV27 and TRBJ2-7, with 7 bases matching TRBD2. With V trimmed by 6 bases and J by 2 bases, 7 bases remained unmatched. Germline loops: CDR1 MNHEY, CDR2 SMNVEV (reference sequence). The CDR3 contains 14 residues. DNA for the CDR3: TGTGCCAGCAGCCGACGGGGGGATACCTACGAGCAGTACTTC. Translation: CASSRRGDTYEQYF.

CDR3 coding DNA: TGTGCCAGTAGTAGTCCGGGCGGGGGGCGTGGAGGCTACACCTTC. Amino acids: CASSSPGGGRGGYTF. The chain links TRBV19 to TRBJ1-2, with a weak D call TRBD1 (6 bases). Germline assignment: CDR1 LNHDA and CDR2 SQIVND (reference sequence). The CDR3 totals 15 residues. Trimming removed 4 bases at V and 8 bases at J, with 20 bases between. Full variable domain (rest looked up from reference TRBV19 and TRBJ1-2): DGGITQSPKYLFRKEGQNVTLSCEQNLNHDAMYWYRQDPGQGLRLIYYSQIVNDFQKGDIAEGYSVSREKKESFPLTVTSAQKNPTAFYLCASSSPGGGRGGYTFGSGTRLTVV.